This TCR beta chain was profiled in a study of T cells in Graves' hyperthyroidism and ophthalmopathy. On the study more broadly: Before any treatment, at initial diagnosis, peripheral blood was collected.

Diagnoses rested on clinical symptoms, serum thyroxine and TRAb, thyroid ultrasound and orbital computed tomography. General observations from the study: Peripheral blood also featured most of the thyroid clonotypes expanded above 0.001.

This clonotype was detected many times. As yet, its antigen is unknown. Germline V CDR1 and CDR2: KGHDR, SFDVKD. CDR3 length: 16 residues. Trimming took off 3 bases at V and 5 bases at J, with 15 bases between the two ends. Amplification targeted TCR beta CDR3 regions from RNA transcripts. Carried out on the TCR CDR3, a first-round RT-PCR used the HTBI primer set. TCRdb re-called the multiplex PCR reads through MiXCR, storing one row per CDR3 protein. The sample records over 350,000 distinct CDR3 sequences, roughly 18% being singletons. The V and J genes are TRBV24-1 and TRBJ2-2; D ambiguous. This receptor was obtained from a young man with Graves' ophthalmopathy. The sequenced sample was blood. For the CDR3, the DNA is TGTGCCACCAGTGATCACCGGAGAACAGAGACCGGGGAGCTGTTTTTT. Translating it yields CATSDHRRTETGELFF.